In its sample, the clone carrying this TCR beta chain was seen many times. Antigen specificity is unknown. Investigators amplified TCR beta CDR3 regions from RNA transcripts. HTBI-primed RT-PCR formed the first round, and a multiplex PCR formed the second. TCRdb re-called the multiplex PCR reads through MiXCR, storing one row per CDR3 protein. The table shows some 1.1 million distinct CDR3 sequences, with about 36% occurring only once. Clinical symptoms, serum thyroxine, TRAb, thyroid ultrasound and orbital computed tomography formed the basis of diagnosis. V gave up 6 bases and J gave up 1 base, with 13 bases separating them. The CDR3 sequence is 14 residues long. Per germline, CDR1 SGDLS and CDR2 YYNGEE. These data originate in a study of Graves' ophthalmopathy and Graves' hyperthyroidism. Across the whole study: Hyperthyroidism is called stable when no ophthalmopathy develops within 18 months of follow-up.

The study, taken as a whole, reports: Among expanded thyroid clonotypes above 0.001 frequency, most also occurred in blood.

The TCR comes from an adult man with Graves' hyperthyroidism. The chain uses TRBV9 and TRBJ1-1; D unclear. Specimen: peripheral blood or thyroid tissue (not recorded which). The CDR3 here is CASTPRGQNTEAFF. DNA for the CDR3: TGTGCCAGCACCCCCCGGGGTCAGAACACTGAAGCTTTCTTT.